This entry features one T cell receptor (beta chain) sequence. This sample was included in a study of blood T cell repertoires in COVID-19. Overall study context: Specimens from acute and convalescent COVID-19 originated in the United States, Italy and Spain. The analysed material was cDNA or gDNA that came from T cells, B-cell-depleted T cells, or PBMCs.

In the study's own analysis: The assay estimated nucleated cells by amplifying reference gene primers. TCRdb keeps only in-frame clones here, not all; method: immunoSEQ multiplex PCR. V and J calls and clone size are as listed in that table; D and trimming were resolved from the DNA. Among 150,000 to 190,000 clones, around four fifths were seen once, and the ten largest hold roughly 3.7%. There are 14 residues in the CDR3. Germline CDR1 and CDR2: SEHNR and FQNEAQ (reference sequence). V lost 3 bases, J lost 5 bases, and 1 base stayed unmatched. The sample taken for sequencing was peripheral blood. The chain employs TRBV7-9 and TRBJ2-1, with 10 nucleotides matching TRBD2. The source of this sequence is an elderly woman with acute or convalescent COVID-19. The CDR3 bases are TGTGCCAGCAGCTTCGGACTAGCGGACAATGAGCAGTTCTTC. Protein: CASSFGLADNEQFF.